Listed below are T cell receptor beta chains from one sample, sequenced in a study of memory CD4+ T cells and cytomegalovirus serostatus. Data came from immunoSEQ multiplex PCR; TCRdb stores just in-frame clones and leaves some out. The data show over 65,000 clones, about 85% seen once. The specimen sequenced was memory CD4+ T cells from blood. The origin of the receptors is an adult in good health and CMV-seronegative. The CDR3 runs from the conserved cysteine through the conserved F or W. Fields, in order: V gene, clone size, J gene, D gene, CDR3 protein, CDR3 DNA. D genes are given only for firm matches. Rows give clone size only sometimes, using once, few, many, or a class for an expanded clone.

TRBV11-2	NA	TRBJ2-5	NA	CASSLGARGGGETQYF	TGTGCCAGCAGCTTAGGGGCGCGGGGTGGGGGAGAGACCCAGTACTTC
TRBV10-3	NA	TRBJ2-7	NA	CAIRDLETRGSYEQYF	TGTGCCATCAGAGATCTGGAGACAAGGGGCTCCTACGAGCAGTACTTC
TRBV7-3	once	TRBJ2-5	NA	CASSFAEGETQYF	TGTGCCAGCAGCTTTGCGGAGGGGGAGACCCAGTACTTC
TRBV19	NA	TRBJ1-1	NA	CASRNSAGGRNNAEAFF	TGTGCCAGTAGAAACTCGGCGGGGGGCAGAAATAACGCTGAAGCTTTCTTT
TRBV7-2	NA	TRBJ1-1	NA	CASSLGPQNTEAFF	TGTGCCAGCAGCTTAGGTCCCCAGAACACTGAAGCTTTCTTT
TRBV7-2	NA	TRBJ1-4	NA	CASSRGHAEKLFF	TGTGCCAGCAGCCGAGGACATGCTGAAAAACTGTTTTTT
TRBV7-9	NA	TRBJ1-4	TRBD1	CASSRGQSTEKLFF	TGTGCCAGCAGCCGGGGACAGTCAACGGAAAAACTGTTTTTT
TRBV2	NA	TRBJ2-1	TRBD1	CASNLGQTYNEQFF	TGTGCCAGCAATTTGGGACAGACCTACAATGAGCAGTTCTTC
TRBV12-5	few	TRBJ1-6	TRBD1	CASGPGTGGAGYNSPLHF	TGTGCTAGTGGCCCGGGGACAGGGGGCGCGGGTTATAATTCACCCCTCCACTTT
TRBV28	NA	TRBJ1-6	TRBD1	CASRQFSDREGSPLHF	TGTGCCAGCAGGCAATTCTCGGACAGGGAAGGATCACCCCTCCACTTT
TRBV25-1	once	TRBJ2-1	TRBD2	CATISGGVYNEQFF	TGTGCCACCATTAGCGGGGGAGTGTACAATGAGCAGTTCTTC
TRBV28	NA	TRBJ2-1	NA	CASSFPTGIYNEQFF	TGTGCCAGCAGTTTCCCCACGGGAATCTACAATGAGCAGTTCTTC
TRBV28	NA	TRBJ2-7	NA	CASSPGNPGSHEQYF	TGTGCCAGCAGCCCCGGCAATCCGGGTTCCCACGAGCAGTACTTC
TRBV5-1	NA	TRBJ2-5	NA	CASREFPLAETQYF	TGCGCCAGCAGGGAGTTCCCCTTGGCGGAGACCCAGTACTTC
TRBV7-8	once	TRBJ1-3	NA	CASSLFQGGNTIYF	TGTGCCAGCAGCTTGTTCCAAGGAGGGAACACCATATATTTT
TRBV6-6	NA	TRBJ1-1	TRBD1	CASSSPRQGKTEAFF	TGTGCCAGCAGTTCTCCCCGACAGGGCAAAACTGAAGCTTTCTTT
TRBV19	NA	TRBJ1-2	NA	CASSIDAGDYGYTF	TGTGCCAGTAGTATAGACGCGGGGGACTATGGCTACACCTTC
TRBV6-1	NA	TRBJ2-7	TRBD2	CASSEREGFPREQYF	TGTGCCAGCAGTGAACGGGAGGGGTTTCCCCGCGAGCAGTACTTC
TRBV4-2	NA	TRBJ2-7	TRBD2	CASSLSWGTSGAYEQYF	TGTGCCAGCAGCCTGAGCTGGGGGACTAGCGGTGCCTACGAGCAGTACTTC
TRBV11-1	NA	TRBJ2-2	TRBD2	CASRFKRGGNTGELFF	TGTGCCAGCAGATTTAAGCGGGGGGGCAACACCGGGGAGCTGTTTTTT
TRBV19	few	TRBJ1-6	NA	CASSIPPGHGSPLHF	TGTGCCAGTAGTATCCCACCTGGACATGGTTCACCCCTCCACTTT
TRBV5-1	once	TRBJ1-4	NA	CASSLASTDEKLFF	TGCGCCAGCAGCTTGGCATCGACAGATGAAAAACTGTTTTTT
TRBV5-1	NA	TRBJ2-7	NA	CASSRQQSSYEQYF	TGCGCCAGCAGCCGGCAACAATCTTCCTACGAGCAGTACTTC
TRBV18	NA	TRBJ2-5	TRBD2	CASSLGGGAETQYF	TGTGCCAGCTCACTCGGCGGGGGTGCAGAGACCCAGTACTTC
TRBV27	NA	TRBJ1-3	NA	CASWAAGNTIYF	TGTGCCAGTTGGGCTGCGGGAAACACCATATATTTT